The 2 T cell receptor beta chains below all came from one sample that was sequenced in a study of blood T cell repertoires in COVID-19. Here immunoSEQ multiplex PCR was the method, and the copy in TCRdb shows in-frame clones only, minus some. The repertoire has roughly 200,000 clones, approximately 82% of them found once; the top ten carry about 13%. The sample consisted of peripheral blood. The source is a human donor in a cohort sampled during active COVID-19.

The rearrangement joins TRBV18 to TRBJ2-7; 7 nucleotides line up with TRBD2. Per germline, CDR1 KGHSH and CDR2 LQKENI. The CDR3 consists of 14 residues. The V gene end was trimmed by 3 bases and the J gene end by 2 bases; junction bases not matched to a gene: 4. CDR3 in DNA: TGTGCCAGCTCACCCGGGACTAAACCCTACGAGCAGTACTTC. This sequence encodes CASSPGTKPYEQYF.

The V and J genes are TRBV2 and TRBJ2-1, with 7 bases matching TRBD1. The CDR3 spans 19 residues. V dropped 7 bases and J dropped 6; count of bases not matched to a gene: 24. Germline V CDR1 and CDR2: SNHLY, FYNNEI. The CDR3 sequence: CASKTTGRSGGVAVNEQFF. The CDR3 DNA sequence: TGTGCCAGCAAAACGACAGGGCGATCGGGCGGCGTTGCGGTCAATGAGCAGTTCTTC.